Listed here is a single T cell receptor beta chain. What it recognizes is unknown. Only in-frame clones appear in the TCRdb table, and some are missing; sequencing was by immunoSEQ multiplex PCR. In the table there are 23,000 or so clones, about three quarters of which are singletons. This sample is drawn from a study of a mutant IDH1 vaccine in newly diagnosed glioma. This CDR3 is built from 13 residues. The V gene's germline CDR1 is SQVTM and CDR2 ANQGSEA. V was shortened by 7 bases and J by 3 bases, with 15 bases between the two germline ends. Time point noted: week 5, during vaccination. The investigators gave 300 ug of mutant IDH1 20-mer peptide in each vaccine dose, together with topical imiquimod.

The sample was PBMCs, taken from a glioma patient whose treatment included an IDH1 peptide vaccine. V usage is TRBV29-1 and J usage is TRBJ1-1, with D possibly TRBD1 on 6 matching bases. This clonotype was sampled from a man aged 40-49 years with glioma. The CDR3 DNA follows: TGCAGCGGCACAAGGGGGGGGGACACTGAAGCTTTCTTT. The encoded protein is CSGTRGGDTEAFF.